This entry concerns a single TCR beta chain. The data originate from a study of blood T cell repertoires in COVID-19. Study summary: Collection of acute and convalescent COVID-19 samples took place in the United States, Italy and Spain.

Original analysis: Reference gene primer amplification gave nucleated cell count estimates. Measured with immunoSEQ multiplex PCR; TCRdb has only the in-frame clones, and not every one. V and J calls and clone size are those listed in that table; D and trimming were worked out from the DNA. Among roughly 150,000 clones listed, around 83% were seen once. CDR3 size: 14 residues. Trimming shortened V by 7 bases and J by 0 bases, and 10 bases separated the two germline ends. CDR1 is LNHDA and CDR2 is SQIVND in the germline V gene (reference sequence). V and J are TRBV19 and TRBJ2-1, with D maybe TRBD1 (6 bases). The receptor comes from a woman between 65 and 79 years old who had recovered from COVID-19. Sequenced material: peripheral blood. The CDR3 sequence: CASTMDSSYNEQFF. CDR3 sequence (DNA): TGTGCCAGTACCATGGACAGCTCCTACAATGAGCAGTTCTTC.